What follows are 11 T cell receptor beta chains derived from one specimen sequenced in a study of blood T cell repertoires in COVID-19. Here immunoSEQ multiplex PCR was the method, and the copy in TCRdb shows in-frame clones only, minus some. The sample holds 65,000 to 90,000 clones, about 82% seen once. The source material was peripheral blood. Receptors were obtained from a man in his fifties or sixties with active COVID-19.

The CDR3 is CASSQSTGLRGYTF. CDR3 DNA: TGCGCCAGCAGTCAATCGACAGGGCTACGTGGCTACACCTTC. The chain carries TRBV23-1 and TRBJ1-2; TRBD1 matches at 7 bases. TRBV23-1 is assigned to the ORF class and has an uncertain function. V was clipped by 0 bases and J by 7 bases; unmatched bases: 5. CDR3 length: 14 residues.

This clone was recorded once. The gene calls are TRBV4-3 and TRBJ2-1, with TRBD1 identical over 7 bases. CDR1 is LGHNA and CDR2 is YSLEER in the germline V gene. The CDR3 totals 15 residues. The V gene end was trimmed by 6 bases and the J gene end by 3 bases; junction bases not matched to a gene: 8. The CDR3 spells CASRTNRGSYNEQFF. CDR3 nucleotide sequence: TGCGCCAGCAGGACGAACAGGGGAAGCTACAATGAGCAGTTCTTC.

The sample holds many counts of this clone. The rearrangement uses TRBV7-2 and TRBJ2-2; TRBD2 aligns across 9 bases. Germline assignment: CDR1 SGHTA and CDR2 FQGNSA. The V gene end was trimmed by 5 bases and the J gene end by 4 bases; junction bases not matched to a gene: 14. The CDR3 runs 18 residues. CDR3 in amino acids: CASSGRFGGGRATGELFF. CDR3 bases: TGTGCCAGCAGCGGCCGATTTGGAGGCGGGAGGGCCACCGGGGAGCTGTTTTTT.

V and J are TRBV3-1 (or the pseudogene TRBV3-2) and TRBJ2-7; D is ambiguous. CDR1 is LGHDT and CDR2 is YNNKEL in the germline V gene (reference sequence). The V and J ends lost 4 bases and 1 base respectively, with 11 bases between them. CDR3 length: 14 residues. CDR3 DNA sequence: TGTGCCAGCAGCCGTTCAGGAATTTCCTACGAGCAGTACTTC. Its translation is CASSRSGISYEQYF.

This clone was counted a single time. V gene TRBV29-1 combines with J gene TRBJ2-3; no definite D call. CDR1 is SQVTM and CDR2 is ANQGSEA in the germline V gene. The CDR3 spans 12 residues. V lost 1 base to trimming and J lost 3 bases, with 5 bases between them. CDR3 bases: TGCAGCGTTGAAGTCGGGACAGATACGCAGTATTTT. Residues: CSVEVGTDTQYF.

V and J are TRBV5-1 and TRBJ2-2, with a tentative D call TRBD1 (5 bases). The CDR3 covers 14 residues. CDR1 and CDR2 (germline): SGHRS, YFSETQ. V was clipped by 3 bases and J by 5 bases, with 11 bases between them. As DNA, the CDR3 is TGCGCCAGCAGCTACAGACAGCTAACCGGGGAGCTGTTTTTT. Translating it yields CASSYRQLTGELFF.

The chain has TRBV28 and TRBJ2-3; TRBD2 agrees at 10 bases. This CDR3 contains 18 residues. Germline CDR1 is MDHEN and CDR2 is SYDVKM. The junction had 16 bases not matched to a gene; V was cut back by 6 bases and J by 4 bases. The CDR3 sequence is CASSRTSGILDGADTQYF. CDR3 nucleotide sequence: TGTGCCAGCAGCCGAACTAGCGGGATCCTGGATGGGGCAGATACGCAGTATTTT.

This clone was counted only a few times. The chain joins TRBV7-8 to TRBJ1-1; D is perhaps TRBD1 (6 bases). The CDR3 consists of 13 residues. V lost 3 bases and J lost 6, with 11 bases in between. Germline V gene sequence: CDR1 SGHVS, CDR2 FQNEAQ. The CDR3 reads CASSLAGAPEAFF. CDR3 nucleotides: TGTGCCAGCAGCTTGGCAGGGGCCCCTGAAGCTTTCTTT. Using reference TRBV7-8 and TRBJ1-1 for the parts outside the CDR3, the full variable domain is GAGVSQSPRYKVAKRGQDVALRCDPISGHVSLFWYQQALGQGPEFLTYFQNEAQLDKSGLPSDRFFAERPEGSVSTLKIQRTQQEDSAVYLCASSLAGAPEAFFGQGTRLTVV.

The rearrangement uses TRBV2 and TRBJ1-2; no clear D. The CDR3 runs to 14 residues. From germline, CDR1 is SNHLY and CDR2 FYNNEI. V was clipped by 7 bases and J by 4 bases, with 16 bases between them. In nucleotides, the CDR3 is TGTGCCAGCATCGAGGGAGACGAGGGCTATGGCTACACCTTC. Protein product: CASIEGDEGYGYTF.

The rearrangement joins TRBV28 to TRBJ2-7; D is possibly TRBD1 (6 bases). Germline V CDR1 and CDR2: MDHEN, SYDVKM. The CDR3 is 15 residues long. Trimming left V 5 bases short and J 13 bases short, with 27 bases between. In DNA, the CDR3 is TGTGCCAGCAGTCCCTCAGGGACACAAAAAGGAGAAGGCTACTTC. It codes for CASSPSGTQKGEGYF.

The J gene is TRBJ2-1, the V gene TRBV6-4; 12 bases agree with TRBD2. Trimming at V came to 1 base and at J to 9 bases, leaving 4 bases not matched to a gene. The germline V gene encodes CDR1 MRHNA and CDR2 SNTAGT. This CDR3 comprises 15 residues. CDR3 sequence reads: CASSDWASGRGEQFF. The CDR3 region has the DNA TGTGCCAGCAGTGACTGGGCTAGCGGGAGGGGTGAGCAGTTCTTC.